One TCR beta chain is described in this entry. Germline loops: CDR1 SGHRS, CDR2 YFSETQ. V shed 0 bases and J shed 2 bases, with 10 bases lying between them. The CDR3 runs 15 residues. The data were obtained in a study of identical twins. In TCRdb, the 5' RACE reads were re-called with MiXCR into one record per CDR3 protein. The sample holds 350,000 to 600,000 distinct CDR3 sequences, approximately 14% seen once. The sample was also linked to a second study, of yellow fever vaccine responses in identical twins.

V gene TRBV5-1 combines with J gene TRBJ2-3; D gene ambiguous. Sequenced material: CD4+ T cells sorted from blood. The sequence came from a woman between 18 and 29 years old in good health. Here the CDR3 reads CASSLGLLTTDTQYF. DNA for the CDR3: TGCGCCAGCAGCTTGGGACTTCTTACCACAGATACGCAGTATTTT.